Here is one T cell receptor beta chain with its context. These data are taken from a study of cytomegalovirus exposure and HLA in healthy donors. V lost 0 bases, J lost 1 base, and 10 bases stayed unmatched. The V gene's germline CDR1 is SGHDT and CDR2 YYEEEE. The CDR3 length is 17 residues. Use of 60 Vbeta and 13 Jbeta primers characterized the PCR. In the original processing: The count from a later analysis was 79 million or so unique TCR beta chains, 9.5 million to 11 million of them shared. The assay was immunoSEQ multiplex PCR, and TCRdb's table has in-frame clones only and misses some. That table is the source of V, J and clone size, and D and trimming were worked out from the DNA. The data show 90,000 or so clones, just under 75% seen once.

The sequencing input was PBMCs. The J gene is TRBJ2-7, the V gene TRBV5-6; 7 bases align to TRBD1. The receptor's source is a man aged 55 to 70 in good health and CMV-seronegative. CDR3 nucleotides: TGTGCCAGCAGCTTGGCCAAGACAGGGCATTTTTCCTACGAGCAGTACTTC. This gives the protein CASSLAKTGHFSYEQYF.